This T cell receptor beta chain was observed in a study of shared clonotypes between healthy human individuals. This CDR3 has 15 residues. With V trimmed by 3 bases and J by 2 bases, 4 bases remained unmatched. Germline V CDR1 and CDR2: LGHNA, YNFKEQ. Whole-study results and caveats: Represented diversity, genetic and exposure-history alike, was limited by few donors.

Using immunoSEQ multiplex PCR, the repertoire was profiled, and TCRdb retains in-frame clones only, with some absent. The sample consists of about 470,000 clones, 79% of them appearing once. This clone was detected ten times or more. Its specificity is unknown. V gene TRBV4-2 combines with J gene TRBJ1-5; 7 positions match TRBD1. The TCR originated in a woman aged 40 to 49 in good health. Some clones in this sample may be carry-over from other donors' samples. Sequences were obtained from PBMCs. CDR3 sequence: CASSHRDSRNQPQHF. CDR3 nucleotides: TGTGCCAGCAGCCACCGGGACAGTCGCAATCAGCCCCAGCATTTT.